This passage covers 9 T cell receptor beta chains from one sample sequenced in a study of blood T cell repertoires in COVID-19. Clones were sequenced by immunoSEQ multiplex PCR, and TCRdb holds only the in-frame ones, with some missing. The sample contains 65,000 to 70,000 clones, roughly 80% of which appear only once. The specimen sequenced was peripheral blood. The receptors originated from an elderly man with active COVID-19.

The V and J genes are TRBV24-1 and TRBJ2-1; 9 nucleotides line up with TRBD1. The CDR3 totals 14 residues. V dropped 6 bases and J dropped 9; count of bases not matched to a gene: 8. Germline V gives CDR1 KGHDR, CDR2 SFDVKD. The CDR3 DNA follows: TGTGCCACCAGTACCGGGACAGGGCCGACTGAGCAGTTCTTC. It encodes CATSTGTGPTEQFF.

The table lists this clone with many counts. The V gene is TRBV6-5, the J gene TRBJ1-2; D may be TRBD1 (6 bases). The CDR3 totals 14 residues. The germline gives CDR1 MNHEY, CDR2 SVGAGI. The V gene lost 3 bases and the J gene lost 2 bases, with 10 bases spanning the gap. DNA of the CDR3: TGTGCCAGCAGTTATGGGAGGGGGAACTATGGCTACACCTTC. This gives the protein CASSYGRGNYGYTF.

This clone was picked up one time. The CDR3 bases are TGTGCCAGCAGTTTTGGAGGCGGGCGCGGTGATACGCAGTATTTT. Translating gives CASSFGGGRGDTQYF. The rearrangement joins TRBV27 to TRBJ2-3; TRBD2 is a possible D gene (5 bases). This CDR3 region has 15 residues. The germline gives CDR1 MNHEY, CDR2 SMNVEV (reference sequence). V was shortened by 3 bases and J by 6 bases, with 16 bases between the two germline ends.

CDR3 nucleotide sequence: TGTGCCAGCAGCTTAGTGGGCAGGGGCACCGGGGAGCTGTTTTTT. Amino acid sequence: CASSLVGRGTGELFF. The rearrangement uses TRBV7-2 and TRBJ2-2; weak D call: TRBD1 (6 bases). The V end lost 1 base, the J end lost 4 bases, and 10 bases lay between the germline ends. This CDR3 region has 15 residues. Looked up from germline, CDR1 is SGHTA and CDR2 is FQGNSA. The variable domain in full, with the rest retrieved from reference TRBV7-2 and TRBJ2-2, is GAGVSQSPSNKVTEKGKDVELRCDPISGHTALYWYRQSLGQGLEFLIYFQGNSAPDKSGLPSDRFSAERTGGSVSTLTIQRTQQEDSAVYLCASSLVGRGTGELFFGEGSRLTVL.

This rearrangement joins TRBV6-2 or TRBV6-3 to TRBJ1-2; no definite D call. With 6 bases removed from V and 5 bases from J, the gap between germline ends came to 16 bases. CDR1 is MNHEY, CDR2 SVGEGT, per germline. This CDR3 region has 14 residues. The CDR3 DNA is TGTGCCAGCAGCCTCGTGGCGGTTTCATATGGCTACACCTTC. Amino acid sequence: CASSLVAVSYGYTF.

This chain uses TRBV29-1 with TRBJ1-5, with 9 bases lining up with TRBD1. The CDR3 totals 14 residues. Trimming cost V 5 bases and J 7 bases; bases outside gene matches: 9. Germline CDR1 and CDR2: SQVTM and ANQGSEA. DNA for the CDR3: TGCAGCGTTACCTTTGGGACAGGGAGGCAGCCCCAGCATTTT. This translates into CSVTFGTGRQPQHF.

The chain recombines TRBV24-1 with TRBJ2-1; TRBD2 might be the D (5 bases). V gave up 2 bases and J gave up 5 bases, with 9 bases separating them. The CDR3 consists of 14 residues. CDR1 is KGHDR, CDR2 SFDVKD, per germline. The CDR3 DNA reads as TGTGCCACCAGTGATTCCCGAGGGAACAATGAGCAGTTCTTC. It yields the protein CATSDSRGNNEQFF.

This chain joins TRBV5-4 and TRBJ2-1; tentatively, D is TRBD2 (6 bases). Germline-derived CDR1 and CDR2 are SGHNT and YYREEE (reference sequence). This CDR3 spans 12 amino acids. Trimming shortened V by 9 bases and J by 7 bases, and 14 bases separated the two germline ends. Here the CDR3 DNA reads TGTGCCATCGGGACCCGGGGGAATGAGCAGTTCTTC. Protein: CAIGTRGNEQFF.

This rearrangement joins TRBV5-1 to TRBJ1-1; 8 bases align to TRBD1. This CDR3 has 15 residues. Germline CDR1 SGHRS, CDR2 YFSETQ. J lost 3 bases, V lost 4 bases, and 8 bases had no gene match. CDR3 nucleotides: TGCGCCAGCAGCACCACGACAGGGGCTTACACTGAAGCTTTCTTT. It translates to CASSTTTGAYTEAFF.